This record looks at one TCR beta chain sequence and its context. There is no known antigen for this receptor. Base-call qualities are not available, and no considerably larger clone is one nucleotide away. Library preparation was by the immunoSEQ multiplex PCR assay. Per the source publication's procedure: A statistical classification framework was built to diagnose cytomegalovirus status from the catalog of TCR beta chain sequences. The clones in this table, taken by TCRdb from immuneACCESS, are in-frame only. Not every clone is retained; where verified, under half of the shortfall comes from an unresolved V gene, and the cause of the rest is unknown. V and J calls and clone size are given by that table; D and trimming were obtained from the DNA. Recorded for this sample are 150,000 to 200,000 clones; 80% to 90% of them occurred a single time. The ten largest clonotypes hold approximately 1.4% of the sample.

The entry originates in a study of cytomegalovirus exposure and HLA in healthy donors (dated by TCRdb to between 2016 and 2019). At the level of the whole study: According to a later analysis, the 120 or so validation repertoires were produced on the same platform as the 700 or so repertoires of the first cohort. The study aimed to test whether cataloging public T cell receptors could reveal signatures of past pathogen exposure. Besides the first cohort of roughly 700 subjects, a separate validation cohort made up of 120 different subjects was used. High-throughput TCR immunosequencing, statistical association of individual TCRs with disease status, and machine learning were combined to predict cytomegalovirus infection status. General study outcomes and caveats: In vitro tests confirmed that a few of the cytomegalovirus-associated TCR beta chains recognize cytomegalovirus antigens. According to the authors, the approach could potentially be generalized to other disease states and immunological phenotypes. The validation cohort had no HLA typing available for a later analysis, so co-occurrence within that cohort was assessed over all 130 or so repertoires. A total of 164 TCR beta chains were listed by the study as associated with cytomegalovirus. The classifier was reported to diagnose cytomegalovirus status with high specificity and sensitivity in both the original cohort and the validation cohort. Subsequent analysis determined that TCRs grouped into clusters in the first cohort also showed a tendency toward co-occurrence across the 120 or so validation repertoires, and roughly 94% of cluster scores exceeded 0. While some public TCRs were present in many individuals, most TCR sequences turned up only very rarely across donors.

The germline V gene (reference sequence) yields GTSNPN for CDR1 and SVGIG for CDR2. The CDR3 contains 17 residues, cysteine and phenylalanine counted. Kept here is only the CDR3 DNA, which spans 51 bases and is read in frame from base 1. The germline V end is reduced by 0 bases and the J end by 6 bases; junction bases left unmatched: 11. Separate from the approximately 690-subject first cohort, the validation cohort of 95 to 150 subjects was the group to which the donors belonged. This sequence was found in a young woman in good health and CMV-seronegative. The sequenced material came from PBMCs. Recombination connected TRBV30 to TRBJ1-5, and 10 junctional nucleotides match TRBD1. The CDR3 is CAWSVFARDRGLQPQHF. The nucleotide sequence reads TGTGCCTGGAGTGTATTCGCCCGGGACAGGGGCCTTCAGCCCCAGCATTTT. The variable domain in full, with residues beyond the CDR3 obtained from the reference TRBV30 and TRBJ1-5 genes, is SQTIHQWPATLVQPVGSPLSLECTVEGTSNPNLYWYRQAAGRGLQLLFYSVGIGQISSEVPQNLSASRPQDRQFILSSKKLLLSDSGFYLCAWSVFARDRGLQPQHFGDGTRLSIL.